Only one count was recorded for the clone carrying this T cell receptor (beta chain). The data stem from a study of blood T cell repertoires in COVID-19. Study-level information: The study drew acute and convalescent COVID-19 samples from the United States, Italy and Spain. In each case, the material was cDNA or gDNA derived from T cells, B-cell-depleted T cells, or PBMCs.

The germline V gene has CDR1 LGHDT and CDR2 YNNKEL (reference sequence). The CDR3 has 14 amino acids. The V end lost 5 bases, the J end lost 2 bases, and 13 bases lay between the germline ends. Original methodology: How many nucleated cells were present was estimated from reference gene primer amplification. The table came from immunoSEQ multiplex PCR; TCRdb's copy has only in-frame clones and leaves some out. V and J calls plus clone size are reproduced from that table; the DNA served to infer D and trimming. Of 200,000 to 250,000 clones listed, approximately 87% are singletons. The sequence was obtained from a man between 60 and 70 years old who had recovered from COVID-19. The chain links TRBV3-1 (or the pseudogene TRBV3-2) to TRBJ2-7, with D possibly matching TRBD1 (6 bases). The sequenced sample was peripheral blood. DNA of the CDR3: TGTGCCAGCAGCAGGGGGAGTACGACCTACGAGCAGTACTTC. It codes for CASSRGSTTYEQYF.